Below, 21 T cell receptor beta chains from the same sample are listed, as sequenced in a study of CD8 T cells in Susac syndrome. RNA, at about 0.45 to 1 ug, was reverse transcribed with random hexamers. TCRdb reprocessed the immunoSEQ multiplex PCR reads via MiXCR and lists one record per CDR3 protein. In the table there are 80,000 or so distinct CDR3 sequences, 95% to 96% of which are singletons. The sample taken for sequencing was CD8+ T cells from PBMCs. These receptors were taken from a human donor with Susac syndrome.

The V gene is TRBV4-3, the J gene TRBJ2-3; TRBD2 matches at 10 bases. Germline V lookup: CDR1 LGHNA, CDR2 YSLEER. J gave up 0 bases and V 4 bases, and 4 bases lay outside the gene matches. There are 16 residues in the CDR3. In DNA, the CDR3 is TGCGCCAGCAGCCGAGGACTAGCGGCGAGCACAGATACGCAGTATTTT. Its translation is CASSRGLAASTDTQYF.

V gene TRBV15 combines with J gene TRBJ1-1; 9 bases fit TRBD1. V shed 1 base, J shed 4 bases, and the junction held 7 bases outside the gene matches. The germline CDR1 and CDR2 sequences are LNHNV and YYDKDF (reference sequence). The CDR3 extends over 16 amino acids. The CDR3 sequence: CATSRGIGTGPTEAFF. CDR3 nucleotide sequence: TGTGCCACCAGCAGAGGTATAGGGACAGGGCCCACTGAAGCTTTCTTT.

V gene TRBV6-2 or TRBV6-3 combines with J gene TRBJ2-5; possibly TRBD1 for D (5 bases). Trimming removed 7 bases from V and 5 bases from J, with 20 bases in between. Germline V gene lookup returns CDR1 MNHEY and CDR2 SVGEGT. There are 15 residues in the CDR3. The CDR3 DNA reads as TGTGCCAGCAACACACTCGCCTGGGGCGAGGAGACCCAGTACTTC. Translated, it gives CASNTLAWGEETQYF.

This chain joins TRBV4-3 and TRBJ2-2; D is perhaps TRBD2 (6 bases). CDR3 size: 16 residues. Germline V gene lookup returns CDR1 LGHNA and CDR2 YSLEER. Trimming took 4 bases from V and 6 from J, leaving 18 bases between them. CDR3 sequence reads: CASSPVSGIFAGELFF. The CDR3 nucleotides are TGCGCCAGCAGCCCGGTTAGCGGAATCTTTGCCGGGGAGCTGTTTTTT.

This chain links TRBV4-3 with TRBJ2-6, with no clear D. CDR1 and CDR2 from the germline V gene are LGHNA and YSLEER. V shed 4 bases and J shed 1 base, with 5 bases lying between them. The CDR3 totals 14 residues. CDR3 sequence reads: CASSRRSGANVLTF. The CDR3 nucleotides are TGCGCCAGCAGCCGAAGATCTGGGGCCAACGTCCTGACTTTC.

The chain carries TRBV29-1 and TRBJ1-1; TRBD1 might be the D (5 bases). Germline loops: CDR1 SQVTM, CDR2 ANQGSEA. Between the trimmed V and J ends, which lost 7 bases and 3 bases, there was a span of 15 bases. There are 13 residues in the CDR3. CDR3 coding DNA: TGCAGCGCAGCCTCTGGGGGGTACACTGAAGCTTTCTTT. Amino acids: CSAASGGYTEAFF.

The chain carries TRBV4-3 and TRBJ1-6; D is undetermined. This CDR3 has 16 amino acids. Germline V gene data show CDR1 as LGHNA and CDR2 as YSLEER. Trimming took 2 bases from V and 0 from J, leaving 8 bases between them. The CDR3 coding sequence is TGCGCCAGCAGCCAACGGGAGAGCTCCTATAATTCACCCCTCCACTTT. As protein: CASSQRESSYNSPLHF.

This chain connects TRBV18 to TRBJ2-6, with 8 bases aligning to TRBD2. The CDR3 is made up of 21 amino acids. Germline assignment: CDR1 KGHSH and CDR2 LQKENI. Trimming took 8 bases from V and 1 from J; bases not matched to a gene: 22. The CDR3 sequence is CASRSRFPTGTRMSGANVLTF. As DNA, the CDR3 is TGTGCCAGCCGATCACGATTCCCGACCGGGACTAGAATGTCTGGGGCCAACGTCCTGACTTTC. Combining the CDR3 with reference TRBV18 and TRBJ2-6 gives the whole variable domain NAGVMQNPRHLVRRRGQEARLRCSPMKGHSHVYWYRQLPEEGLKFMVYLQKENIIDESGMPKERFSAEFPKEGPSILRIQQVVRGDSAAYFCASRSRFPTGTRMSGANVLTFGAGSRLTVL.

CDR3 protein: CASSPQGSNQPQHF. In DNA, the CDR3 is TGTGCCAGCAGCCCGCAGGGTAGCAATCAGCCCCAGCATTTT. This rearrangement joins TRBV9 to TRBJ1-5, with D possibly TRBD1 on 5 matching bases. The CDR3 extends over 14 amino acids. Germline V gene lookup returns CDR1 SGDLS and CDR2 YYNGEE. Trimming took off 4 bases at V and 0 bases at J, with 8 bases between the two ends.

The chain couples TRBV29-1 to TRBJ2-1; 7 nucleotides line up with TRBD2. Per germline, CDR1 SQVTM and CDR2 ANQGSEA. The J segment lost 4 bases and the V segment lost 7 bases, leaving 13 bases of the junction unmatched. The CDR3 is made up of 15 amino acids. CDR3 bases: TGCAGCGCCCGATTCGGGAGGCGCCGTTACAATGAGCAGTTCTTC. It is translated as CSARFGRRRYNEQFF.

The chain carries TRBV29-1 and TRBJ1-2; D gene ambiguous. CDR1 and CDR2 from the germline V gene are SQVTM and ANQGSEA. This CDR3 region has 12 residues. Trimming removed 0 bases from V and 7 bases from J, with 9 bases in between. CDR3 residues: CSVEDLLPGYTF. The CDR3 DNA reads as TGCAGCGTTGAAGATCTGCTGCCTGGCTACACCTTC.

This clonotype was seen just once. This chain connects TRBV12-3 or TRBV12-4 to TRBJ1-1, with TRBD1 as a possible D gene (6 bases). This CDR3 is built from 15 residues. V was shortened by 7 bases and J by 3 bases, with 18 bases between the two germline ends. The CDR3 sequence is CASNINGQGYTEAFF. CDR3 in DNA: TGTGCCAGCAACATAAATGGTCAGGGGTACACTGAAGCTTTCTTT.

The genes are TRBV20-1 and TRBJ2-1, with D unclear. Trimming pared 2 bases from V and 0 bases from J, leaving 11 bases between. Germline V CDR1 and CDR2: DFQATT, SNEGSKA (reference sequence). CDR3 length: 15 amino acids. CDR3 protein: CSARRYADSYNEQFF. CDR3 coding DNA: TGCAGTGCTAGACGATATGCGGACTCCTACAATGAGCAGTTCTTC.

The chain has TRBV27 and TRBJ2-7, with 9 nucleotides matching TRBD2. The CDR3 runs 15 residues. The ends lost 5 bases at V and 2 bases at J; junction bases unmatched: 7. Looked up from germline, CDR1 is MNHEY and CDR2 is SMNVEV (reference sequence). The CDR3 bases are TGTGCCAGCAGTCTGACTAGCGGTTGGGCCTACGAGCAGTACTTC. Its translation is CASSLTSGWAYEQYF.

This sequence joins TRBV7-9 and TRBJ2-1, with D perhaps TRBD2 (6 bases). Trimming cost V 5 bases and J 0 bases, with 11 bases left between them. This CDR3 is 15 amino acids long. From germline, CDR1 is SEHNR and CDR2 FQNEAQ (reference sequence). CDR3 DNA: TGTGCCAGCAGCCTCGACGGGAGCTCCTACAATGAGCAGTTCTTC. It specifies CASSLDGSSYNEQFF.

The chain is built from TRBV6-5 and TRBJ2-1; 10 nucleotides agree with TRBD2. The germline gives CDR1 MNHEY, CDR2 SVGAGI. After removal of 2 bases from V and 4 bases from J, the junction contained 2 bases not matched to a gene. The CDR3 is 15 residues long. The CDR3 reads CASSYPLAGYNEQFF. CDR3 nucleotides: TGTGCCAGCAGTTACCCACTAGCGGGATACAATGAGCAGTTCTTC.

V usage is TRBV15 and J usage is TRBJ1-2, with D possibly matching TRBD1 (5 bases). The germline CDR1 and CDR2 sequences are LNHNV and YYDKDF (reference sequence). V was pared by 3 bases and J by 4 bases, with 9 bases between. This CDR3 has 13 residues. Here the CDR3 reads CATSSRQTYGYTF. The CDR3 DNA is TGTGCCACCAGCAGTCGACAGACCTATGGCTACACCTTC.

CDR3: CSPTRRDRVGDEQFF. The CDR3, as DNA: TGCAGTCCAACCAGGAGGGACAGGGTAGGAGATGAGCAGTTCTTC. J is TRBJ2-1 and V is TRBV20-1; 9 bases align to TRBD1. V trimming: 8 bases; J trimming: 8 bases; junction bases outside the gene matches: 16. Looked up from germline, CDR1 is DFQATT and CDR2 is SNEGSKA (reference sequence). CDR3 length: 15 residues.

The CDR3 DNA follows: TGCAGCGGATACACACCTATCCAAGAGACCCAGTACTTC. The encoded protein is CSGYTPIQETQYF. The chain links TRBV29-1 to TRBJ2-5; D ambiguous. In germline, CDR1 is SQVTM, CDR2 ANQGSEA. The CDR3 is 13 residues long. Trimming cost V 7 bases and J 1 base, with 13 bases left between them.

This chain joins TRBV5-1 and TRBJ1-1; D might be TRBD1 (5 bases). There are 15 residues in the CDR3. V gave up 4 bases and J gave up 0 bases, with 13 bases separating them. CDR1 is SGHRS and CDR2 is YFSETQ in the germline V gene. In DNA form, the CDR3 reads TGCGCCAGCAGCCCGGTTCAGGGTATGAACACTGAAGCTTTCTTT. This translates into CASSPVQGMNTEAFF.

The rearrangement uses TRBV20-1 and TRBJ2-7; no clear D gene. Trimming left V 2 bases short and J 0 bases short, with 5 bases between. Germline assignment: CDR1 DFQATT and CDR2 SNEGSKA (reference sequence). The CDR3 is made up of 12 amino acids. The CDR3 loop is CSARSHSYEQYF. CDR3 DNA sequence: TGCAGTGCTAGAAGCCACTCCTACGAGCAGTACTTC.